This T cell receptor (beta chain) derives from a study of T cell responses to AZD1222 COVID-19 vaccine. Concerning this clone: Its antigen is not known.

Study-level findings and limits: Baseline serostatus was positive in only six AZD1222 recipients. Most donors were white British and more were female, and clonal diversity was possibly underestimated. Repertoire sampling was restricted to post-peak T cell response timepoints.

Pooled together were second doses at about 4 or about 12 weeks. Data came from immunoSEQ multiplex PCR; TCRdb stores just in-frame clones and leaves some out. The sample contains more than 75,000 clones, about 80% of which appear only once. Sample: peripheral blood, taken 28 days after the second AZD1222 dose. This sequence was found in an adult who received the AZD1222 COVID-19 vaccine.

The CDR3 protein is CASSLGGNTIYF. CDR3 sequence (DNA): TGTGCCAGCAGCTTAGGAGGAAACACCATATATTTT. This chain connects TRBV7-2 to TRBJ1-3; D is uncertain. In germline, CDR1 is SGHTA, CDR2 FQGNSA. This CDR3 is 12 amino acids long. Between the trimmed V and J ends, which lost 1 base and 4 bases, there was a span of 2 bases.